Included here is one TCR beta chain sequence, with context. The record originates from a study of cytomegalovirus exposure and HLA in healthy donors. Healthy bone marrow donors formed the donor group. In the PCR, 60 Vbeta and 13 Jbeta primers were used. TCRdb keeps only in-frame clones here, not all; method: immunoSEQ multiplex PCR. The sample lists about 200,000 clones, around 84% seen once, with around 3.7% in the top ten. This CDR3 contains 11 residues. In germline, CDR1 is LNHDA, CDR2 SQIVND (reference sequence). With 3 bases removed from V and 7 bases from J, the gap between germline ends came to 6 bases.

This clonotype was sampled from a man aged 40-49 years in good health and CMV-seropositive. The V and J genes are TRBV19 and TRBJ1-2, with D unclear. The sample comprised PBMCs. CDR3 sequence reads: CASSMEGGYTF. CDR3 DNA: TGTGCCAGTAGTATGGAGGGTGGCTACACCTTC.